Below are 10 T cell receptor beta chains sequenced from a single sample in a study of CD8 T cells in ankylosing spondylitis. Each CDR3 protein gets one entry after TCRdb re-called the 5' RACE reads with MiXCR. Among about 240,000 distinct CDR3 sequences listed, roughly 10% were seen once. The specimen sequenced was blood, either unsorted or a sorted T cell fraction (not recorded which). The receptors shown here come from a male donor with ankylosing spondylitis or in good health (not recorded which).

This clonotype was observed at least ten times. The chain has TRBV28 and TRBJ2-7; D is unresolved. V was shortened by 4 bases and J by 3 bases, with 13 bases between the two germline ends. The CDR3 extends over 14 amino acids. Per germline, CDR1 MDHEN and CDR2 SYDVKM. In DNA, the CDR3 is TGTGCCAGCAGTTCTCCCCCGTTAGGCTACGAGCAGTACTTC. Its translation is CASSSPPLGYEQYF.

Many counts were recorded for this clonotype. This chain connects TRBV6-5 to TRBJ1-2; D remains unclear. The V gene's germline CDR1 is MNHEY and CDR2 SVGAGI. The CDR3 is 13 residues long. Between the trimmed V and J ends, which lost 3 bases and 6 bases, there was a span of 11 bases. CDR3 in DNA: TGTGCCAGCAGTTATGGGGTGGAGAATGGCTACACCTTC. This encodes CASSYGVENGYTF.

This clonotype occurred many times. The chain uses TRBV29-1 and TRBJ1-1; D remains unclear. Trimming removed 7 bases from V and 4 bases from J, with 7 bases in between. Germline CDR1 reads SQVTM; CDR2 reads ANQGSEA. The CDR3 extends over 10 amino acids. For the CDR3, the DNA is TGCAGCGCCGGTTCCACTGAAGCTTTCTTT. This codes for CSAGSTEAFF.

In this sample, this clonotype turned up a few times. The V and J genes are TRBV21-1 and TRBJ2-2. TRBV21-1 is termed a pseudogene. There are 10 residues in the CDR3. The CDR3 DNA reads as TGTGCCAGCACTTGGCGGGAGCTGTTTTTT. Its translation: CASTWRELFF.

This clonotype was detected ten times or more. The chain links TRBV6-1 to TRBJ2-7; tentatively, D is TRBD1 (5 bases). V was cut by 2 bases and J by 2 bases, with 13 bases left in between. The CDR3 is 15 residues long. CDR1 and CDR2 from the germline V gene are MNHNS and SASEGT. The CDR3 is CASSEIAGHPYEQYF. CDR3 nucleotides: TGTGCCAGCAGTGAAATAGCTGGACACCCCTACGAGCAGTACTTC.

This clonotype has at least ten counts. The chain uses TRBV20-1 and TRBJ1-1, with D unclear. CDR3 length: 14 amino acids. Germline V gene lookup returns CDR1 DFQATT and CDR2 SNEGSKA (reference sequence). V was trimmed by 5 bases and J by 1 base, leaving 14 bases between them. DNA of the CDR3: TGCAGTGCTTTCTGGGAGGGTAGGAACACTGAAGCTTTCTTT. Its protein product is CSAFWEGRNTEAFF.

Ten or more counts support this clonotype. The CDR3 protein is CASSQVPRGSQPQHF. CDR3 coding DNA: TGCGCCAGCAGCCAAGTCCCCAGGGGAAGCCAGCCCCAGCATTTT. This chain uses TRBV4-1 with TRBJ1-5, with a weak D call TRBD1 (6 bases). The CDR3 runs 15 residues. Germline values: CDR1 MGHRA, CDR2 YSYEKL. Trimming stripped 1 base from V and 7 bases from J, with 14 bases between.

This clonotype was counted ten times or more. The J gene is TRBJ1-6, the V gene TRBV20-1; 8 bases are a match to TRBD1. The germline V gene encodes CDR1 DFQATT and CDR2 SNEGSKA (reference sequence). The J segment lost 8 bases and the V segment lost 0 bases, leaving 9 bases of the junction unmatched. The length of the CDR3 is 16 residues. CDR3 in DNA: TGCAGTGCTAGAGATCTGTCCAGGGGGCGAGATTCACCCCTCCACTTT. As protein: CSARDLSRGRDSPLHF.

Comment on this clonotype: A much larger clone is a single base away; this may be a read error. The chain is built from TRBV20-1 and TRBJ1-1; D possibly corresponds to TRBD1 (5 bases). This CDR3 region has 17 residues. Per germline, CDR1 DFQATT and CDR2 SNEGSKA (reference sequence). The CDR3 reads CCARGQSGGEMNTEAFF. CDR3 coding DNA: TGCTGTGCTAGAGGCCAGTCGGGGGGGGAAATGAACACTGAAGCTTTCTTT.

The chain has TRBV28 and TRBJ2-3; unclear D gene. CDR3 length: 13 amino acids. Looked up from germline, CDR1 is MDHEN and CDR2 is SYDVKM. V was cut by 10 bases and J by 5 bases, with 16 bases left in between. The CDR3 loop is CATLTTWRDTQYF. The CDR3 DNA reads as TGTGCCACCCTAACGACCTGGAGAGATACGCAGTATTTT.